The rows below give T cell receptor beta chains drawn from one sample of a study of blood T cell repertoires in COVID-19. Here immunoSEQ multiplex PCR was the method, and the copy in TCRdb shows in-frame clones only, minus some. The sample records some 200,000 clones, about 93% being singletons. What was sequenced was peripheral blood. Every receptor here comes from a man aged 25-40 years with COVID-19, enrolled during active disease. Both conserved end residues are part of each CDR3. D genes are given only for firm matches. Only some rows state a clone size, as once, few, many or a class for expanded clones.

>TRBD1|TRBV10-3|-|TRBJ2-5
CAMSFGTGQETQYF
TGTGCCATGTCCTTTGGGACAGGGCAAGAGACCCAGTACTTC
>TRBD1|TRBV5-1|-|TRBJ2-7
CASAIGQGTFYEQYF
TGCGCCAGCGCAATCGGACAGGGGACTTTTTACGAGCAGTACTTC
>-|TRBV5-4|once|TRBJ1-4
CASSSSVGRSNEKLFF
TGTGCCAGCAGCTCTTCCGTCGGCAGGTCAAATGAAAAACTGTTTTTT
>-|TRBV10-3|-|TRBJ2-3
CAISDYTDTQYF
TGTGCCATCAGCGACTACACAGATACGCAGTATTTT
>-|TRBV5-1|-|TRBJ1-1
CASSLQTSNTEAFF
TGCGCCAGCAGCTTACAGACCTCGAACACTGAAGCTTTCTTT
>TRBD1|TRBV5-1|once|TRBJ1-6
CASSGRDRSSYNSPLHF
TGCGCCAGCAGCGGACGGGACAGGAGCTCCTATAATTCACCCCTCCACTTT
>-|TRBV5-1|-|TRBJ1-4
CASSPMTGRNEKLFF
TGCGCCAGCAGCCCTATGACAGGTCGGAATGAAAAACTGTTTTTT
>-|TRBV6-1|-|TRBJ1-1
CASSEIGWSTEAFF
TGTGCCAGCAGTGAAATTGGATGGAGCACTGAAGCTTTCTTT
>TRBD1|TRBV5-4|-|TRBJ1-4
CASSRRDSEKLFF
TGTGCCAGCAGCCGTAGGGACAGTGAAAAACTGTTTTTT
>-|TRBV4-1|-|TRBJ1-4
CASSLSRGRATNEKLFF
TGCGCCAGCAGCCTTAGCAGGGGTCGGGCAACTAATGAAAAACTGTTTTTT
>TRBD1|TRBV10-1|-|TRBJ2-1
CASSDGTGPYNEQFF
TGCGCCAGCAGTGACGGGACAGGGCCCTACAATGAGCAGTTCTTC
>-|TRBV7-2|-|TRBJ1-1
CASSPPRGSSGTEAFF
TGTGCCAGCAGCCCCCCCAGAGGGTCTTCGGGCACTGAAGCTTTCTTT
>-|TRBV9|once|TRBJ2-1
CASSVKQGDEEQFF
TGTGCCAGCAGCGTAAAACAGGGAGATGAGGAGCAGTTCTTC
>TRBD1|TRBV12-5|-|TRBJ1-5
CASGLDRGTARNQPQHF
TGTGCTAGTGGTTTGGACCGCGGGACAGCCCGCAATCAGCCCCAGCATTTT
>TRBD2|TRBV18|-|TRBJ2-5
CASSPGTGRETQYF
TGTGCCAGCTCACCTGGAACCGGGAGGGAGACCCAGTACTTC
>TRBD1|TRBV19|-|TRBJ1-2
CASSPPNRGLYTF
TGTGCCAGTAGTCCACCGAACAGGGGGCTATACACCTTC
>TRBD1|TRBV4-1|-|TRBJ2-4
CASRPQGAAKNIQYF
TGCGCCAGCAGACCTCAGGGGGCGGCCAAAAACATTCAGTACTTC
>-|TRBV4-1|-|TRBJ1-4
CASSQSLGTNEKLFF
TGCGCCAGCAGCCAGTCTCTCGGGACTAATGAAAAACTGTTTTTT
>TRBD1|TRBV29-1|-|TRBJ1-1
CSVKTGTGGTEAFF
TGCAGCGTCAAAACCGGGACAGGGGGCACTGAAGCTTTCTTT
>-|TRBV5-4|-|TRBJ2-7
CASSLFGERQYF
TGTGCCAGCAGCCTATTCGGGGAGCGGCAGTACTTC
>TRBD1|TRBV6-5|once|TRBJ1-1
CASMGQGADTEAFF
TGTGCCAGCATGGGACAGGGAGCGGACACTGAAGCTTTCTTT
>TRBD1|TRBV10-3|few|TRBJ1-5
CAISEDRGLFTQPQHF
TGTGCCATCAGTGAGGACAGGGGGCTTTTTACTCAGCCCCAGCATTTT
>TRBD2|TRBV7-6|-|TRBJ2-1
CASSYDPGTNSYNEQFF
TGTGCCAGCAGCTACGACCCCGGGACTAACTCCTACAATGAGCAGTTCTTC
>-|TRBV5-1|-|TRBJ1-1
CASRLESGVLNTEAFF
TGCGCCAGCAGGTTAGAATCAGGGGTTTTGAACACTGAAGCTTTCTTT
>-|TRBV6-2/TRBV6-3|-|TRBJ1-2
CASSHRGSLDGYTF
TGTGCCAGCAGCCATAGGGGTTCCCTAGATGGCTACACCTTC
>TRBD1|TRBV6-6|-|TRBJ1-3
CASGTGTGSGNTIYF
TGTGCCAGCGGTACCGGGACAGGGTCCGGAAACACCATATATTTT
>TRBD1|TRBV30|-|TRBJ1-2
CAWSKGGLGYTF
TGTGCCTGGAGTAAAGGGGGCCTTGGCTACACCTTC
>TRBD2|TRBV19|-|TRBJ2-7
CASSILAGEYEQYF
TGTGCCAGTAGTATACTAGCGGGGGAATACGAGCAGTACTTC
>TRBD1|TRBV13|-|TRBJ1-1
CASSLRVARGLTEAFF
TGTGCCAGCAGCTTAAGAGTAGCCAGGGGGCTCACTGAAGCTTTCTTT
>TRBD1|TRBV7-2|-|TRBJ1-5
CASSSGQAGQPQHF
TGTGCCAGCAGCTCAGGACAGGCAGGGCAGCCCCAGCATTTT
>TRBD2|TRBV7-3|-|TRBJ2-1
CASSLGSAGGNEQFF
TGTGCCAGCAGCTTAGGATCTGCGGGGGGCAATGAGCAGTTCTTC